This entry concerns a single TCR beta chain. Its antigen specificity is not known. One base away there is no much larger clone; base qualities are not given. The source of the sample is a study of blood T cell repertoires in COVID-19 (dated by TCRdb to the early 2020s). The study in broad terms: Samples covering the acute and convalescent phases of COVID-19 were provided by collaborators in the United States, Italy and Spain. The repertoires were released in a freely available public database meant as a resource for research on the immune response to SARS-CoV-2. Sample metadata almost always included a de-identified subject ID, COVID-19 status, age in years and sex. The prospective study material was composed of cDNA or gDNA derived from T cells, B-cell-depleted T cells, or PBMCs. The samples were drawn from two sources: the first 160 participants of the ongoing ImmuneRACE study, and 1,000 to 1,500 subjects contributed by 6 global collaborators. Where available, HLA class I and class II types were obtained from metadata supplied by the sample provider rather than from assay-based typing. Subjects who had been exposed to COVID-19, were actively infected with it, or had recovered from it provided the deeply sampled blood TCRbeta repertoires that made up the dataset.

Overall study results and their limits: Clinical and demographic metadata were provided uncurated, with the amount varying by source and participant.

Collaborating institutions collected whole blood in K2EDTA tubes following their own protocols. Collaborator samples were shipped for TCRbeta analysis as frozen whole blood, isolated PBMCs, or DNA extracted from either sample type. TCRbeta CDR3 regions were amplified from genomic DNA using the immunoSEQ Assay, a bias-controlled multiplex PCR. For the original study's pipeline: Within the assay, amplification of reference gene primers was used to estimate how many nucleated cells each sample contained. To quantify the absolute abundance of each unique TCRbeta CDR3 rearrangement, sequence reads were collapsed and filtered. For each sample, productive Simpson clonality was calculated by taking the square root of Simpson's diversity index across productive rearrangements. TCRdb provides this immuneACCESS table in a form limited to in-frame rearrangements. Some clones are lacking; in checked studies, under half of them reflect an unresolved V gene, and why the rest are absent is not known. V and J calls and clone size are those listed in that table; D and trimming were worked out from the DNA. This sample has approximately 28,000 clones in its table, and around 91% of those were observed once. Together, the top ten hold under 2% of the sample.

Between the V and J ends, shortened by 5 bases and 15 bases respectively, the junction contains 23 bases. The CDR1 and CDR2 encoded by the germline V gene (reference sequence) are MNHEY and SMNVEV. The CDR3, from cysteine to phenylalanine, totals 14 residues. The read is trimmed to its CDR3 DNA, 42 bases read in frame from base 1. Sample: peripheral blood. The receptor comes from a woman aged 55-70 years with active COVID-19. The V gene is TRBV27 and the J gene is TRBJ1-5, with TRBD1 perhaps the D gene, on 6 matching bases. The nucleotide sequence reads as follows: TGTGCCAGCAGTCCGACAGGCAGACCCTCGAGTAGGCATTTT. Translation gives CASSPTGRPSSRHF.